These 16 T cell receptor beta chains were sequenced from one sample in a study of blood T cell repertoires in COVID-19. The assay was immunoSEQ multiplex PCR, and TCRdb's table has in-frame clones only and misses some. The sample records 180,000 or so clones, about nine tenths being singletons. Sequencing was done on a sample of peripheral blood. These receptors all come from a man younger than 35 with active or convalescent COVID-19.

This rearrangement joins TRBV9 to TRBJ2-5; no clear D gene. V shed 4 bases and J shed 5 bases, with 12 bases lying between them. CDR3 size: 13 residues. CDR1 SGDLS and CDR2 YYNGEE come from the germline V gene. CDR3 residues: CASSPNPGETQYF. CDR3 in DNA: TGTGCCAGCAGCCCTAACCCCGGGGAGACCCAGTACTTC.

The chain has TRBV19 and TRBJ1-2, with D tentatively TRBD1 (5 bases). Trimming shortened V by 1 base and J by 3 bases, and 9 bases separated the two germline ends. This CDR3 contains 14 residues. The V gene's germline CDR1 is LNHDA and CDR2 SQIVND (reference sequence). The CDR3: CASSIGQMDYGYTF. CDR3 DNA sequence: TGTGCCAGTAGTATAGGACAGATGGACTATGGCTACACCTTC.

This chain links TRBV5-6 with TRBJ2-3; 11 bases agree with TRBD2. CDR1 is SGHDT, CDR2 YYEEEE, per germline. This CDR3 region has 16 residues. Trimming at V came to 3 bases and at J to 1 base, leaving 4 bases not matched to a gene. The DNA of the CDR3 is TGTGCCAGCAGCTGGAGACTAGCGGGGCGCACAGATACGCAGTATTTT. It yields the protein CASSWRLAGRTDTQYF.

This chain connects TRBV7-2 to TRBJ2-3; 13 bases line up with TRBD2. This CDR3 has 18 amino acids. CDR1 is SGHTA, CDR2 FQGNSA, per germline. Trimming cost V 0 bases and J 2 bases; bases outside gene matches: 5. DNA of the CDR3: TGTGCCAGCAGCTTAGCCCAACTAGCGGGAGGGCCCACAGATACGCAGTATTTT. It translates to CASSLAQLAGGPTDTQYF.

This clone was observed a few times. The sample has other DNA sequences that encode this CDR3 too. The V call is TRBV7-2, the J call TRBJ1-3, with D unclear. The germline CDR1 and CDR2 sequences are SGHTA and FQGNSA. This CDR3 comprises 13 residues. Trimming removed 4 bases at V and 0 bases at J, with 4 bases between. CDR3 nucleotide sequence: TGTGCCAGCAGCTCCAGCTCTGGAAACACCATATATTTT. Protein: CASSSSSGNTIYF.

This clone has just a few counts. The chain is built from TRBV12-5 and TRBJ1-3; D might be TRBD1 (6 bases). The CDR3 is 17 residues long. The germline V gene has CDR1 LGHNT and CDR2 FRNRAP. Trimming removed 6 bases at V and 1 base at J, with 19 bases between. The CDR3 sequence: CASGTEGGAVSGNTIYF. DNA for the CDR3: TGTGCTAGTGGCACCGAGGGGGGGGCAGTATCTGGAAACACCATATATTTT. Using reference TRBV12-5 and TRBJ1-3 for the parts outside the CDR3, the full variable domain is DARVTQTPRHKVTEMGQEVTMRCQPILGHNTVFWYRQTMMQGLELLAYFRNRAPLDDSGMPKDRFSAEMPDATLATLKIQPSEPRDSAVYFCASGTEGGAVSGNTIYFGEGSWLTVV.

The rearrangement uses TRBV30 and TRBJ2-4; TRBD2 agrees at 10 bases. This CDR3 has 15 amino acids. Germline trimming cut 0 bases from V and 7 bases from J; bases unmatched to any gene: 6. The germline V gene encodes CDR1 GTSNPN and CDR2 SVGIG (reference sequence). The CDR3 protein is CAWSVSSGGPNIQYF. In DNA, the CDR3 is TGTGCCTGGAGTGTATCTAGCGGGGGTCCGAACATTCAGTACTTC. Filled out from reference TRBV30 and TRBJ2-4, the complete variable domain reads SQTIHQWPATLVQPVGSPLSLECTVEGTSNPNLYWYRQAAGRGLQLLFYSVGIGQISSEVPQNLSASRPQDRQFILSSKKLLLSDSGFYLCAWSVSSGGPNIQYFGAGTRLSVL.

The V and J genes are TRBV28 and TRBJ1-2; TRBD1 matches 8 bases. V lost 5 bases and J lost 2; bases outside the gene matches: 7. This CDR3 spans 15 amino acids. Germline-derived CDR1 and CDR2 are MDHEN and SYDVKM. The DNA for the CDR3 is TGTGCCAGCAGTGCCCCCGGACAGGGAAACTATGGCTACACCTTC. Protein: CASSAPGQGNYGYTF.

This chain joins TRBV12-5 and TRBJ2-1, with 9 bases that match TRBD2. The V gene's germline CDR1 is LGHNT and CDR2 FRNRAP. The CDR3 totals 15 residues. Losses at the gene ends were 7 bases for V and 4 bases for J; bases not matched to a gene: 8. The chain's CDR3 is CASAPSGGMYNEQFF. The CDR3 nucleotides read TGTGCTAGTGCCCCGAGCGGGGGGATGTACAATGAGCAGTTCTTC.

The chain combines TRBV27 with TRBJ2-5, with TRBD1 as a possible D gene (6 bases). This CDR3 has 16 residues. The ends were cut back, 3 bases at V and 4 bases at J, with 18 bases in the middle. The germline gives CDR1 MNHEY, CDR2 SMNVEV (reference sequence). CDR3 DNA: TGTGCCAGCAGTTTGCTGGGAACAGGGCCTTCAGAGACCCAGTACTTC. This encodes CASSLLGTGPSETQYF.

The genes are TRBV27 and TRBJ2-1, with 13 nucleotides matching TRBD2. The CDR3 has 20 amino acids. The J segment lost 6 bases and the V segment lost 5 bases, leaving 19 bases of the junction unmatched. The germline V gene has CDR1 MNHEY and CDR2 SMNVEV (reference sequence). DNA for the CDR3: TGTGCCAGCAGTCCTACGGGGGGACTAGCGGGGCGGGTAGGTTCCAATGAGCAGTTCTTC. Protein sequence: CASSPTGGLAGRVGSNEQFF.

V usage is TRBV2 and J usage is TRBJ1-1; perhaps TRBD1 as D (6 bases). There are 14 residues in the CDR3. Looked up from germline, CDR1 is SNHLY and CDR2 is FYNNEI. Trimming removed 4 bases from V and 1 base from J, with 10 bases in between. CDR3 sequence: CASSGTAWNTEAFF. CDR3 sequence (DNA): TGTGCCAGCAGTGGGACAGCTTGGAACACTGAAGCTTTCTTT.

This chain uses TRBV5-5 with TRBJ2-3, with a tentative D call TRBD2 (5 bases). The CDR3 has 15 amino acids. The germline gives CDR1 SGHKS, CDR2 YYEKEE (reference sequence). Trimming shortened V by 2 bases and J by 2 bases, and 12 bases separated the two germline ends. CDR3 loop: CASSFRRANTDTQYF. The CDR3 region has the DNA TGTGCCAGCAGCTTCCGGCGGGCGAACACAGATACGCAGTATTTT.

V usage is TRBV19 and J usage is TRBJ2-3, with 8 bases lining up with TRBD2. The CDR3 consists of 18 residues. The germline V gene encodes CDR1 LNHDA and CDR2 SQIVND (reference sequence). The CDR3 nucleotides are TGTGTCCTTCTAAAGCTCGGGAGGGCCATTTTTTCTCTGAATACGTGGTATTTT. Its translation: CVLLKLGRAIFSLNTWYF.

This sequence joins TRBV5-8 and TRBJ1-2; D not resolved. This CDR3 is 13 amino acids long. With 5 bases removed from V and 6 bases from J, the gap between germline ends came to 14 bases. Looked up from germline, CDR1 is SGHTS and CDR2 is YDEGEE. Written as DNA, the CDR3 is TGTGCCAGCAGTCAAACTCGGAGGAATGGCTACACCTTC. This sequence encodes CASSQTRRNGYTF.

In its sample, this clone was seen once. The V and J genes are TRBV5-4 and TRBJ2-5, with 9 bases matching TRBD2. This CDR3 is built from 15 residues. Per the germline V gene, CDR1 is SGHNT and CDR2 is YYREEE (reference sequence). The V segment lost 4 bases and the J segment 5 bases; nucleotides outside the gene matches: 9. The CDR3 DNA sequence: TGTGCCAGCAGCACAAAGGGCGGGGGGGCGGAGACCCAGTACTTC. It codes for CASSTKGGGAETQYF.